These T cell receptor beta chains were read from a single sample in a study of blood T cell repertoires in COVID-19. Using immunoSEQ multiplex PCR, the repertoire was profiled, and TCRdb retains in-frame clones only, with some absent. The sample has 50,000 to 75,000 clones, roughly 90% seen once. Sequenced sample: peripheral blood. The receptors here all came from a man in his fifties or sixties with acute or convalescent COVID-19. The conserved cysteine and the conserved F or W are not part of the CDR3 here. D genes are given only for firm matches. Expanded clones are given a class, and other clones once, few, many or no size at all.

v_gene: TRBV10-3; j_gene: TRBJ2-5; abundance: once; d_gene: TRBD1; CDR3aa: AITDRQETQY
v_gene: TRBV14; j_gene: TRBJ1-2; abundance: -; d_gene: -; CDR3aa: ASSRGVSRLYGYT
v_gene: TRBV5-1; j_gene: TRBJ1-4; abundance: -; d_gene: -; CDR3aa: ASSITGSATNEKLF
v_gene: TRBV3-1/TRBV3-2; j_gene: TRBJ2-7; abundance: -; d_gene: TRBD1; CDR3aa: ASSQAGGQDEQY
v_gene: TRBV27; j_gene: TRBJ2-1; abundance: -; d_gene: TRBD1; CDR3aa: ASTPGQLYNEQF
v_gene: TRBV6-1; j_gene: TRBJ1-5; abundance: -; d_gene: -; CDR3aa: ASSEAYSNQPQH
v_gene: TRBV10-1; j_gene: TRBJ2-1; abundance: -; d_gene: TRBD2; CDR3aa: ASSESSGGVNEQF
v_gene: TRBV27; j_gene: TRBJ1-5; abundance: -; d_gene: -; CDR3aa: ASSLSTSRQPQH
v_gene: TRBV24-1; j_gene: TRBJ2-3; abundance: -; d_gene: TRBD1; CDR3aa: ATSGTTQGYPDTQY
v_gene: TRBV29-1; j_gene: TRBJ2-5; abundance: -; d_gene: -; CDR3aa: SVVHRQETQY
v_gene: TRBV5-1; j_gene: TRBJ2-3; abundance: -; d_gene: TRBD2; CDR3aa: ASSFRGGEDTQY
v_gene: TRBV18; j_gene: TRBJ1-1; abundance: -; d_gene: -; CDR3aa: ASSPNKGSEAF
v_gene: TRBV10-3; j_gene: TRBJ1-1; abundance: -; d_gene: -; CDR3aa: AISESSAGVVGRTEAF
v_gene: TRBV5-6; j_gene: TRBJ2-7; abundance: once; d_gene: TRBD1; CDR3aa: ASSHEQGIEQY
v_gene: TRBV6-6; j_gene: TRBJ1-1; abundance: -; d_gene: TRBD1; CDR3aa: ASSYGTGGPEAF
v_gene: TRBV6-5; j_gene: TRBJ1-2; abundance: -; d_gene: TRBD1; CDR3aa: ASGTGLGYT
v_gene: TRBV5-1; j_gene: TRBJ1-2; abundance: -; d_gene: TRBD1; CDR3aa: ASSLALGQGLPYGYT
v_gene: TRBV5-4; j_gene: TRBJ2-3; abundance: -; d_gene: TRBD1; CDR3aa: ASSLQGETQY
v_gene: TRBV18; j_gene: TRBJ2-2; abundance: -; d_gene: -; CDR3aa: ASSGTISGSGELF
v_gene: TRBV4-1; j_gene: TRBJ1-2; abundance: -; d_gene: -; CDR3aa: ASSQQTGANYGYT
v_gene: TRBV5-1; j_gene: TRBJ2-7; abundance: -; d_gene: TRBD1; CDR3aa: ASSGDRARFDEQY
v_gene: TRBV15; j_gene: TRBJ1-5; abundance: once; d_gene: TRBD1; CDR3aa: ATSSYRDRGNQPQH
v_gene: TRBV5-1; j_gene: TRBJ2-7; abundance: -; d_gene: TRBD2; CDR3aa: ASSLKRGESEQY
v_gene: TRBV3-1/TRBV3-2; j_gene: TRBJ1-4; abundance: -; d_gene: -; CDR3aa: ASSQVDSIPEKLF
v_gene: TRBV5-1; j_gene: TRBJ2-7; abundance: -; d_gene: -; CDR3aa: ASSLLFGPYEQY
v_gene: TRBV29-1; j_gene: TRBJ1-5; abundance: -; d_gene: TRBD1; CDR3aa: SVGQGAYQPQH
v_gene: TRBV30; j_gene: TRBJ2-7; abundance: -; d_gene: TRBD1; CDR3aa: AWSVGQGVDEQY
v_gene: TRBV6-4; j_gene: TRBJ1-1; abundance: few; d_gene: -; CDR3aa: ASSDEWGEAF
v_gene: TRBV7-9; j_gene: TRBJ1-2; abundance: -; d_gene: -; CDR3aa: ASSLSGDYGYT
v_gene: TRBV18; j_gene: TRBJ2-1; abundance: -; d_gene: -; CDR3aa: ASSPGRGNEQF
v_gene: TRBV11-2; j_gene: TRBJ1-6; abundance: -; d_gene: -; CDR3aa: ASSLRPGNSPLH
v_gene: TRBV19; j_gene: TRBJ1-1; abundance: -; d_gene: -; CDR3aa: ASSPQPFTGNTEAF
v_gene: TRBV2; j_gene: TRBJ2-2; abundance: -; d_gene: TRBD2; CDR3aa: ASSDGLAGIGKAGELF
v_gene: TRBV6-5; j_gene: TRBJ1-1; abundance: few; d_gene: -; CDR3aa: ASSYLGANTEAF
v_gene: TRBV2; j_gene: TRBJ2-2; abundance: -; d_gene: TRBD1; CDR3aa: ASSEQDRGGELF
v_gene: TRBV10-3; j_gene: TRBJ2-7; abundance: -; d_gene: TRBD1; CDR3aa: AISPGQGDYEQY
v_gene: TRBV7-8; j_gene: TRBJ2-6; abundance: -; d_gene: -; CDR3aa: ASSLFGGSSGANVLT
v_gene: TRBV5-5; j_gene: TRBJ2-3; abundance: -; d_gene: TRBD2; CDR3aa: ASSLGLAGGRDTQY
v_gene: TRBV30; j_gene: TRBJ1-3; abundance: -; d_gene: -; CDR3aa: AWSEHYGNTIY
v_gene: TRBV9; j_gene: TRBJ1-1; abundance: -; d_gene: -; CDR3aa: ASSVPMGGWGEAF
v_gene: TRBV3-1/TRBV3-2; j_gene: TRBJ2-2; abundance: once; d_gene: TRBD2; CDR3aa: ASSPTSGAVSNTGELF
v_gene: TRBV18; j_gene: TRBJ2-7; abundance: -; d_gene: TRBD2; CDR3aa: ASSPAVLAASYEQY
v_gene: TRBV19; j_gene: TRBJ1-4; abundance: once; d_gene: TRBD1; CDR3aa: ASTGQGAKGSRHEKLF
v_gene: TRBV24-1; j_gene: TRBJ1-5; abundance: -; d_gene: -; CDR3aa: ATSDFGDQPQH
v_gene: TRBV7-7; j_gene: TRBJ1-6; abundance: -; d_gene: TRBD1; CDR3aa: ASSSRDSLGSYNSPLH
v_gene: TRBV18; j_gene: TRBJ2-3; abundance: -; d_gene: -; CDR3aa: ASSLTDTQY
v_gene: TRBV10-2; j_gene: TRBJ1-2; abundance: -; d_gene: TRBD1; CDR3aa: ANTDRINYGYT
v_gene: TRBV25-1; j_gene: TRBJ2-7; abundance: -; d_gene: TRBD1; CDR3aa: ASSGPGQGNFYEQY
v_gene: TRBV3-1/TRBV3-2; j_gene: TRBJ2-6; abundance: -; d_gene: -; CDR3aa: ASSQDWGLPGANVLT
v_gene: TRBV29-1; j_gene: TRBJ1-1; abundance: once; d_gene: -; CDR3aa: SVDRGMAF
v_gene: TRBV5-8; j_gene: TRBJ1-6; abundance: -; d_gene: -; CDR3aa: ASSSDRRNSPLH
v_gene: TRBV2; j_gene: TRBJ1-6; abundance: -; d_gene: TRBD1; CDR3aa: ASSEERGLRVGSPLH
v_gene: TRBV19; j_gene: TRBJ1-2; abundance: -; d_gene: -; CDR3aa: ASSPRPDYGYT
v_gene: TRBV18; j_gene: TRBJ2-1; abundance: -; d_gene: -; CDR3aa: ASSPFPQGYNEQF